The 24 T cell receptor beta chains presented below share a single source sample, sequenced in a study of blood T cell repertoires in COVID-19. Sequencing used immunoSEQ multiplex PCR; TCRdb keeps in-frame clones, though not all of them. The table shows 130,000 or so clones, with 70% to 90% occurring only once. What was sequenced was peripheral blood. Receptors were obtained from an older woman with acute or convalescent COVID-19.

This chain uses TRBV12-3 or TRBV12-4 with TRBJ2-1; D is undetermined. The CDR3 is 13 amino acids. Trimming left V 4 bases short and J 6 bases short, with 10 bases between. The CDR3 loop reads CASSWVARNEQFF. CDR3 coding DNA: TGTGCCAGCAGTTGGGTAGCTCGCAATGAGCAGTTCTTC.

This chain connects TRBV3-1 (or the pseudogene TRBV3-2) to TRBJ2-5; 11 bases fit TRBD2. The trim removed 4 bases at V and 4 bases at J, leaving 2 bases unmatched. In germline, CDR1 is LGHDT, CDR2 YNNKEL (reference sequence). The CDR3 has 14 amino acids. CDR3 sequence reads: CASSRGTSGETQYF. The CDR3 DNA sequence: TGTGCCAGCAGCCGCGGGACTAGCGGAGAGACCCAGTACTTC.

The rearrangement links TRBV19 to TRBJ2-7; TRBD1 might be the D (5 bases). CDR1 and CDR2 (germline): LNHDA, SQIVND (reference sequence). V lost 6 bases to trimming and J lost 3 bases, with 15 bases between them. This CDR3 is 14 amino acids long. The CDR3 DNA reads TGTGCCAGTAGCGCAGGGCTCGGTTTCTACGAGCAGTACTTC. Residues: CASSAGLGFYEQYF.

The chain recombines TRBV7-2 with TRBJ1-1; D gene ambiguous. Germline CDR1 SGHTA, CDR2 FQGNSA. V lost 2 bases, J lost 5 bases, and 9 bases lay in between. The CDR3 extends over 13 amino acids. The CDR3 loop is CASSLSVRTEAFF. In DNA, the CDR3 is TGTGCCAGCAGCTTAAGTGTACGGACTGAAGCTTTCTTT.

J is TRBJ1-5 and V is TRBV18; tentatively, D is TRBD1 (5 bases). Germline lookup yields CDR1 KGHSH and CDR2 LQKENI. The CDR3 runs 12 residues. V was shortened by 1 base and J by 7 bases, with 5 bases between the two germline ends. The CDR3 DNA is TGTGCCAGCTCACCACAGGGGCAGCCCCAGCATTTT. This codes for CASSPQGQPQHF.

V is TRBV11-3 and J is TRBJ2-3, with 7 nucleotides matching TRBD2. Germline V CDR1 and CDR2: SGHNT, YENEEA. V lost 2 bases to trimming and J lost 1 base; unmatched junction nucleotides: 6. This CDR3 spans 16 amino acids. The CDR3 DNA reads TGTGCCAGCAGCTTAAGGGTTGCGGGGGGCACAGATACGCAGTATTTT. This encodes CASSLRVAGGTDTQYF. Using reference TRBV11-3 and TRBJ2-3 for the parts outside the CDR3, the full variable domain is EAGVVQSPRYKIIEKKQPVAFWCNPISGHNTLYWYLQNLGQGPELLIRYENEEAVDDSQLPKDRFSAERLKGVDSTLKIQPAELGDSAVYLCASSLRVAGGTDTQYFGPGTRLTVL.

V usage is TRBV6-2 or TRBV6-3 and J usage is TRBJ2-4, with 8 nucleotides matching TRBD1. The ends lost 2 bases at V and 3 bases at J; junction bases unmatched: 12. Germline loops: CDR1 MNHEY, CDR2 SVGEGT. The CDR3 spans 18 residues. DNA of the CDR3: TGTGCCAGCAGTTACGTTAACTCCGGGACAGGCGACAAAAACATTCAGTACTTC. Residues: CASSYVNSGTGDKNIQYF.

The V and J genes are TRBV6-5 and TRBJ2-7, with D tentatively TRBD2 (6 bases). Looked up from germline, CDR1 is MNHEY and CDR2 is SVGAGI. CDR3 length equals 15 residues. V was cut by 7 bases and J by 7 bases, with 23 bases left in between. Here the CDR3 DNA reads TGTGCCAGCACTAGTTGGCAGGGTGGGGCGGGGGAGCAGTACTTC. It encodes CASTSWQGGAGEQYF.

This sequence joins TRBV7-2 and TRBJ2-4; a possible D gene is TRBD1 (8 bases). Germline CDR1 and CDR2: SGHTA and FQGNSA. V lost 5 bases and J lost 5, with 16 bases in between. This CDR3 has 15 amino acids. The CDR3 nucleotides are TGTGCCAGCAGCCCACAGGGGGGGTACGAAAACATTCAGTACTTC. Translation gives CASSPQGGYENIQYF. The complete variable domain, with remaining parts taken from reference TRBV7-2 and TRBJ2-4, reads GAGVSQSPSNKVTEKGKDVELRCDPISGHTALYWYRQSLGQGLEFLIYFQGNSAPDKSGLPSDRFSAERTGGSVSTLTIQRTQQEDSAVYLCASSPQGGYENIQYFGAGTRLSVL.

The CDR3: CAISESYRGFTEAFF. For the CDR3, the DNA is TGTGCCATCAGTGAGTCATACAGGGGGTTTACTGAAGCTTTCTTT. The chain couples TRBV10-3 to TRBJ1-1, with 8 bases aligning to TRBD1. Germline CDR1 ENHRY, CDR2 SYGVKD. This CDR3 is 15 amino acids long. V dropped 0 bases and J dropped 5; count of bases not matched to a gene: 5.

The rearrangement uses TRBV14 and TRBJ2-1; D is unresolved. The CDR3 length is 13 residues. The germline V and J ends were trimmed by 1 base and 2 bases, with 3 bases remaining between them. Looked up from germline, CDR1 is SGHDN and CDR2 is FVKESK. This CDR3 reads CASSQGTYNEQFF. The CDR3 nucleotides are TGTGCCAGCAGCCAAGGTACCTACAATGAGCAGTTCTTC.

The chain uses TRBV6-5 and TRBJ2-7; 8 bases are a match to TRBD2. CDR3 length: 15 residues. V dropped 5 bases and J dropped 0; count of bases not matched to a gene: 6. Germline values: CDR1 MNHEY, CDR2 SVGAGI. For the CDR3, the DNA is TGTGCCAGCAGTAGCCGAGCGGGGGCCTCCTACGAGCAGTACTTC. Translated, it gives CASSSRAGASYEQYF.

CDR3 in DNA: TGTGCCAGCTCACAAGGACAGGGGAGCGAAAAACTGTTTTTT. Translating gives CASSQGQGSEKLFF. This sequence joins TRBV18 and TRBJ1-4; 9 nucleotides agree with TRBD1. This CDR3 has 14 residues. Germline lookup yields CDR1 KGHSH and CDR2 LQKENI. V shed 4 bases and J 8 bases; nucleotides not matched to a gene: 5.

This CDR3 is CASSPGSDSPLHF. CDR3 in DNA: TGTGCCAGCTCACCAGGCTCAGATTCACCCCTCCACTTT. The rearrangement uses TRBV18 and TRBJ1-6; D not resolved. The CDR3 contains 13 residues. CDR1 KGHSH and CDR2 LQKENI come from the germline V gene. Trimming stripped 2 bases from V and 8 bases from J, with 7 bases between.

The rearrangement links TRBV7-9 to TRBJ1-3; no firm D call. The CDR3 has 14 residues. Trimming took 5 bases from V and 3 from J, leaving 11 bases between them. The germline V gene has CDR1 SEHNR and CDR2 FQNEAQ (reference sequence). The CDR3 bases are TGTGCCAGCAGCCCGGAGTTGTTTGGAAACACCATATATTTT. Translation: CASSPELFGNTIYF.

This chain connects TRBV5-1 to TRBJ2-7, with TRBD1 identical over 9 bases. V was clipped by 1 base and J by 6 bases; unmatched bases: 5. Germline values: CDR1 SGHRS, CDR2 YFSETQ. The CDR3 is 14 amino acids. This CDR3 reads CASSLQGQGGEQYF. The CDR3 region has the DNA TGCGCCAGCAGCTTGCAGGGACAGGGAGGCGAGCAGTACTTC.

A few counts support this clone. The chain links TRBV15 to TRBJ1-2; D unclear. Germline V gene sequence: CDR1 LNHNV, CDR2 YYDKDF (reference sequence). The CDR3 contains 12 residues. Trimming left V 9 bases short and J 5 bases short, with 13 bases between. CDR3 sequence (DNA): TGTGCCACAGGTGGAGGGTTATATGGCTACACCTTC. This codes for CATGGGLYGYTF.

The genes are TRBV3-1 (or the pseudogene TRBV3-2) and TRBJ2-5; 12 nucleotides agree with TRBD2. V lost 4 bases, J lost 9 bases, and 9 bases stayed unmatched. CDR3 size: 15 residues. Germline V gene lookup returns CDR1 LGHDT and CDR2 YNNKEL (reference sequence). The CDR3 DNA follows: TGTGCCAGCAGCCCTACTAGCGGGGGGCCTGGGGCCCAGTACTTC. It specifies CASSPTSGGPGAQYF.

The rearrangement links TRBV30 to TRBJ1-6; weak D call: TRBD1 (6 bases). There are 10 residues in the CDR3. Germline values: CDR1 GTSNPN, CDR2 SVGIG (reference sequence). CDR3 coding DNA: TGTGCACAGGGAAATTCACCCCTCCACTTT. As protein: CAQGNSPLHF. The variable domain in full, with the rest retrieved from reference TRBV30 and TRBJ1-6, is SQTIHQWPATLVQPVGSPLSLECTVEGTSNPNLYWYRQAAGRGLQLLFYSVGIGQISSEVPQNLSASRPQDRQFILSSKKLLLSDSGFYLCAQGNSPLHFGNGTRLTVT.

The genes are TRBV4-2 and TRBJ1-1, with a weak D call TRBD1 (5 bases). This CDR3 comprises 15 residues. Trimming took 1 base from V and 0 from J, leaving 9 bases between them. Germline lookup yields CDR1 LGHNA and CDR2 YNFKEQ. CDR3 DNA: TGTGCCAGCAGCCAAGTGGCAGGGTTGAACACTGAAGCTTTCTTT. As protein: CASSQVAGLNTEAFF.

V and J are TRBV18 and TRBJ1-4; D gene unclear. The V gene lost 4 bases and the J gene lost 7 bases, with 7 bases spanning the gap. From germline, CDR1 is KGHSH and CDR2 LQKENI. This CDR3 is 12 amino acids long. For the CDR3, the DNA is TGTGCCAGCTCACTTAAGCGTGAAAAACTGTTTTTT. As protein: CASSLKREKLFF.

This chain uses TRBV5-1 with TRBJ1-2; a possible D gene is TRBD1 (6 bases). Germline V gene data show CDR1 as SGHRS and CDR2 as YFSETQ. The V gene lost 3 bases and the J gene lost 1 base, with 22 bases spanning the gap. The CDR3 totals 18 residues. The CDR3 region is CASSSVKDSNSFNYGYTF. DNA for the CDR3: TGCGCCAGCAGCTCAGTCAAGGACAGCAACAGCTTTAACTATGGCTACACCTTC.

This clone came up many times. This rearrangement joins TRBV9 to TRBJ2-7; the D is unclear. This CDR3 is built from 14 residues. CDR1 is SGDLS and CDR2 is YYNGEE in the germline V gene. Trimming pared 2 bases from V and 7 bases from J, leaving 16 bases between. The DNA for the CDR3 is TGTGCCAGCAGCGTGGGCCCTACCTCTTCGGAGCAGTACTTC. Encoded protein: CASSVGPTSSEQYF. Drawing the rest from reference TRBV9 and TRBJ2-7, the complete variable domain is DSGVTQTPKHLITATGQRVTLRCSPRSGDLSVYWYQQSLDQGLQFLIQYYNGEERAKGNILERFSAQQFPDLHSELNLSSLELGDSALYFCASSVGPTSSEQYFGPGTRLTVT.

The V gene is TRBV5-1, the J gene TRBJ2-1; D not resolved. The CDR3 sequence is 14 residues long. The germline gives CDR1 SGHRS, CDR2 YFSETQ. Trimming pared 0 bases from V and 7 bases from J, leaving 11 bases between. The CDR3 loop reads CASSLDQVLNEQFF. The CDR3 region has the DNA TGCGCCAGCAGCTTGGATCAGGTATTGAATGAGCAGTTCTTC.